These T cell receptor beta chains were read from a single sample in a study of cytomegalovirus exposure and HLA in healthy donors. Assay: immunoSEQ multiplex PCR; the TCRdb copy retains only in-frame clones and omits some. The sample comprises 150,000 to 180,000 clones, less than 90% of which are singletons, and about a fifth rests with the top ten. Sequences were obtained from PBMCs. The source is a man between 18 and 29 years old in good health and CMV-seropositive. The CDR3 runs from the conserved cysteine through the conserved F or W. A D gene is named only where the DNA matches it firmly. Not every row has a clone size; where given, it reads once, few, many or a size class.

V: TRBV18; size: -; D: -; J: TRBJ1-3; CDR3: CASSHQGQRGNTIYF; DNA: TGTGCCAGCTCACACCAGGGGCAGCGAGGAAACACCATATATTTT
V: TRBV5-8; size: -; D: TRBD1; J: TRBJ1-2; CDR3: CASSLQGASGYGYTF; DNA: TGTGCCAGCAGCTTACAGGGGGCCTCAGGATATGGCTACACCTTC
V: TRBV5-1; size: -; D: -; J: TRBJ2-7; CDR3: CASSPLQGREQYF; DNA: TGCGCCAGCAGCCCCCTACAGGGACGCGAGCAGTACTTC
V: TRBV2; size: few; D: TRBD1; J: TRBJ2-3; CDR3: CASSDGQGFADTQYF; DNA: TGTGCCAGCAGTGACGGACAGGGATTCGCAGATACGCAGTATTTT
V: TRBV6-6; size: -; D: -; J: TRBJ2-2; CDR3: CASSFRDTGELFF; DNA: TGTGCCAGCAGTTTCCGAGACACCGGGGAGCTGTTTTTT
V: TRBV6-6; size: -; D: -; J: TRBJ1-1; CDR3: CASSYSAGNTEAFF; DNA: TGTGCCAGCAGTTACTCGGCAGGAAACACTGAAGCTTTCTTT
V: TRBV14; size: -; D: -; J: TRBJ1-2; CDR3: CASSQRQRINYGYTF; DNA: TGTGCCAGCAGCCAACGCCAGCGGATCAACTATGGCTACACCTTC
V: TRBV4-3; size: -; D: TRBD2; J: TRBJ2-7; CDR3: CASSQEFDSGSGSSYEQYF; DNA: TGCGCCAGCAGCCAAGAGTTCGATTCCGGGAGCGGGAGCTCCTACGAGCAGTACTTC
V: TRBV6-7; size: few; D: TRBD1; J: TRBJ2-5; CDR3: CASSYSVRGETQYF; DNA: TGTGCCAGCAGTTATTCAGTCAGGGGGGAGACCCAGTACTTC
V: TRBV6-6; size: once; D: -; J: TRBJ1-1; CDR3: CASSFQGITEAFF; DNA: TGTGCCAGCAGTTTTCAGGGGATCACTGAAGCTTTCTTT
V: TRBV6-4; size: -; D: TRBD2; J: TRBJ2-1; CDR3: CASTPPSGSDYNEQFF; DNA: TGTGCCAGCACCCCACCCAGCGGGAGCGACTACAATGAGCAGTTCTTC
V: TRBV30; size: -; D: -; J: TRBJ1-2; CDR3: CAPRGRGFNYGYTF; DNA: TGTGCCCCAAGGGGCAGGGGATTTAACTATGGCTACACCTTC
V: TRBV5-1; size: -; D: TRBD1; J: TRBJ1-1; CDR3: CASGVTGMNTEAFF; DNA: TGCGCCAGCGGGGTGACAGGGATGAACACTGAAGCTTTCTTT
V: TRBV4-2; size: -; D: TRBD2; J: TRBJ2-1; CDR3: CASSQDGREVTKQFF; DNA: TGTGCCAGCAGCCAAGACGGGCGGGAGGTGACCAAGCAGTTCTTC
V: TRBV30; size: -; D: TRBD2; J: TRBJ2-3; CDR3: CAWNRGRGDTQYF; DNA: TGTGCCTGGAACCGCGGGAGAGGAGATACGCAGTATTTT
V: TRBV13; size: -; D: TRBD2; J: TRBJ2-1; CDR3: CASSLRGLAGSYNEQFF; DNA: TGTGCCAGCAGCTTAAGGGGACTAGCGGGAAGTTACAATGAGCAGTTCTTC
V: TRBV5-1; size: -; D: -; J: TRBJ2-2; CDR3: CASSLGSGYDLQGTGELFF; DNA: TGCGCCAGCAGCTTGGGGTCGGGTTACGACCTGCAAGGCACCGGGGAGCTGTTTTTT
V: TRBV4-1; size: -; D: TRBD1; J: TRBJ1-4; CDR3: CASSQEGRGRANEKLFF; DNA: TGCGCCAGCAGCCAAGAAGGCAGGGGGCGGGCTAATGAAAAACTGTTTTTT
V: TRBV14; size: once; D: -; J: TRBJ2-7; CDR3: CASSQGGQRSSYEQYF; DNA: TGTGCCAGCAGCCAAGGGGGGCAGAGGAGCTCCTACGAGCAGTACTTC
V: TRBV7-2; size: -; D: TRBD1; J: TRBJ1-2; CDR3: CASSFLDRRGGYTF; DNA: TGTGCCAGCAGCTTCCTGGACAGGAGGGGTGGCTACACCTTC
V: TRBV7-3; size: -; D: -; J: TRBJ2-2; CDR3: CASSSGGTNTGELFF; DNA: TGTGCCAGCAGCTCCGGGGGTACGAACACCGGGGAGCTGTTTTTT
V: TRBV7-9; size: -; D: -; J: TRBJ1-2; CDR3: CASTLILGGAYGYTF; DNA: TGTGCCAGCACCCTTATCCTCGGGGGGGCCTATGGCTACACCTTC
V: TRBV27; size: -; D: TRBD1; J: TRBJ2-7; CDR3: CASSPGGSYEQYF; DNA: TGTGCCAGCAGTCCAGGGGGTTCCTACGAGCAGTACTTC
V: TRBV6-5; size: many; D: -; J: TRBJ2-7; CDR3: CASSAGYEQYF; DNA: TGTGCCAGCAGTGCGGGCTACGAGCAGTACTTC
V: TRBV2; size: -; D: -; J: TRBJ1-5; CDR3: CASSVEGRNQPQHF; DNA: TGTGCCAGCAGTGTAGAGGGGAGGAATCAGCCCCAGCATTTT